A single sample is the source of the 9 T cell receptor beta chains below, sequenced in a study of blood T cells in healthy people across ages. Primers used in a second PCR of about 6 to 11 cycles were a sample-barcoded 5' primer and a J-beta primer mix. TCRdb recomputed calls from the 5' RACE reads with MiXCR, one row per CDR3 protein. Found here are fewer than 1,000,000 distinct CDR3 sequences, about 42% of them singletons; the top ten hold roughly 19%. The sequencing input was blood. Source of these receptors: a man in his 60s in good health.

The sample holds many counts of this clonotype. The chain links TRBV4-1 to TRBJ2-3, with 15 bases identical to TRBD2. CDR1 is MGHRA and CDR2 is YSYEKL in the germline V gene. The CDR3 extends over 20 amino acids. V lost 5 bases and J lost 2; bases outside the gene matches: 14. CDR3 region: CASSSRDSGTSGGYTDTQYF. The CDR3 DNA sequence: TGCGCCAGCAGCAGCAGAGACTCCGGGACTAGCGGGGGGTACACAGATACGCAGTATTTT.

This rearrangement joins TRBV12-3 or TRBV12-4 to TRBJ2-3; 7 nucleotides agree with TRBD2. The V segment lost 5 bases and the J segment 3 bases; nucleotides outside the gene matches: 8. The CDR3 has 15 residues. The DNA for the CDR3 is TGTGCCAGCAGTCCTACGGGACTATTAACAGATACGCAGTATTTT. It codes for CASSPTGLLTDTQYF.

In regard to this clonotype: An end of the junction does not agree with germline; a read error may underlie this. V gene TRBV20-1 combines with J gene TRBJ1-5; no clear D gene. Germline CDR1 and CDR2: DFQATT and SNEGSKA (reference sequence). The CDR3 loop spans 12 amino acids. The CDR3 sequence: CEGGSNNQPQHF. CDR3 bases: TGTGAGGGAGGGTCGAACAATCAGCCCCAGCATTTT.

Here the CDR3 DNA reads TGCAGTGCTAGTGACCCTCGACAGGGGCTAGCCAAAAACATTCAGTACTTC. Translated, it gives CSASDPRQGLAKNIQYF. The chain employs TRBV20-1 and TRBJ2-4, with TRBD1 matching over 8 bases. This CDR3 contains 17 residues. The J segment lost 0 bases and the V segment lost 3 bases, leaving 10 bases of the junction unmatched. Per germline, CDR1 DFQATT and CDR2 SNEGSKA (reference sequence).

V gene TRBV7-2 combines with J gene TRBJ2-5, with TRBD2 as a possible D gene (5 bases). The CDR3 is made up of 13 amino acids. V lost 8 bases to trimming and J lost 5 bases, with 15 bases between them. Germline V gene sequence: CDR1 SGHTA, CDR2 FQGNSA. CDR3 sequence (DNA): TGTGCCAGCTATAAGCCTGGCGGGGAGACCCAGTACTTC. Encoded protein: CASYKPGGETQYF.

The CDR3 bases are TGTGCCAGCAGCAGGGGGGGACCAACAGGGGATAGTCATGAGCAGTACTTC. This encodes CASSRGGPTGDSHEQYF. J is TRBJ2-5 and V is TRBV9; either TRBD1 or TRBD2 may supply D (7 bases each). Per the germline V gene, CDR1 is SGDLS and CDR2 is YYNGEE. This CDR3 comprises 17 residues. Trimming took off 4 bases at V and 11 bases at J, with 30 bases between the two ends.

The chain carries TRBV30 and TRBJ1-1; D ambiguous. The CDR3 has 15 residues. Per germline, CDR1 GTSNPN and CDR2 SVGIG (reference sequence). V dropped 4 bases and J dropped 1 base, with 16 bases sitting between them. The CDR3 DNA reads TGTGCCTGGATTTATTCTCCGGGCCAGAACACTGAAGCTTTCTTT. Translating gives CAWIYSPGQNTEAFF.

This clonotype was counted a few times. The gene calls are TRBV6-2 or TRBV6-3 and TRBJ2-7, with D hard to call. CDR1 MNHEY and CDR2 SVGEGT come from the germline V gene. Between the trimmed V and J ends, which lost 0 bases and 1 base, there was a span of 16 bases. The CDR3 is 17 residues long. The CDR3 loop reads CASSYSWRDRASYEQYF. The DNA of the CDR3 is TGTGCCAGCAGTTACTCGTGGCGAGACCGAGCATCCTACGAGCAGTACTTC.

The CDR3 reads CASSPGSEWSDTQYF. In DNA, the CDR3 is TGCGCCAGCAGCCCGGGGTCGGAATGGTCTGATACGCAGTATTTT. The chain uses TRBV5-1 and TRBJ2-3, with D possibly matching TRBD2 (5 bases). Germline-derived CDR1 and CDR2 are SGHRS and YFSETQ. The CDR3 contains 15 residues. The V end was cut by 4 bases, the J end by 6 bases, with 18 bases between.